This entry lists 10 T cell receptor beta chains sequenced from one sample in a study of identifying expanded T cells in peripheral blood. TCRdb's copy holds only in-frame clones and misses some; the assay was immunoSEQ multiplex PCR. Of over 100,000 clones listed, roughly 88% were seen once; the top ten hold roughly an eighth. The source material was blood. The origin of the receptors is a person between 18 and 75 years old in good health.

This clone is medium-sized. The J gene is TRBJ1-4, the V gene TRBV14; 7 nucleotides agree with TRBD1. The CDR3 extends over 18 amino acids. Germline CDR1 is SGHDN and CDR2 is FVKESK. V was pared by 0 bases and J by 3 bases, with 10 bases of the junction left unmatched. CDR3 amino acids: CASSQDTLTGTANEKLFF. The DNA for the CDR3 is TGTGCCAGCAGCCAAGATACCCTCACCGGGACAGCTAATGAAAAACTGTTTTTT.

The chain combines TRBV4-3 with TRBJ2-1; TRBD1 aligns across 8 bases. From germline, CDR1 is LGHNA and CDR2 YSLEER. The J segment lost 4 bases and the V segment lost 5 bases, leaving 10 bases of the junction unmatched. The CDR3 spans 16 residues. CDR3 DNA sequence: TGCGCCAGCAGCTCGGGTCGGGACAGGAATTACAATGAGCAGTTCTTC. Its protein product is CASSSGRDRNYNEQFF.

This clone was counted only a few times. The gene calls are TRBV6-1 and TRBJ1-5; D may be TRBD1 (5 bases). Germline values: CDR1 MNHNS, CDR2 SASEGT. The V end lost 2 bases, the J end lost 7 bases, and 12 bases lay between the germline ends. The CDR3 contains 14 residues. CDR3 bases: TGTGCCAGCAGTGAACTCAGGGCGAGCCAGCCCCAGCATTTT. Its translation is CASSELRASQPQHF.

The genes are TRBV6-5 and TRBJ1-2; the D is unclear. Germline V gives CDR1 MNHEY, CDR2 SVGAGI. The CDR3 has 15 residues. Trimming shortened V by 4 bases and J by 3 bases, and 15 bases separated the two germline ends. The CDR3 loop is CASSSRSTEYYGYTF. The CDR3 DNA sequence: TGTGCCAGCAGTTCCAGATCCACGGAGTACTATGGCTACACCTTC.

CDR3 amino acids: CSVELSVSRTNTGELFF. For the CDR3, the DNA is TGCAGCGTTGAATTAAGCGTTAGCCGAACGAACACCGGGGAGCTGTTTTTT. V and J are TRBV29-1 and TRBJ2-2, with D unclear. The CDR3 runs 17 residues. Germline loops: CDR1 SQVTM, CDR2 ANQGSEA. Trimming shortened V by 2 bases and J by 0 bases, and 16 bases separated the two germline ends.

V and J are TRBV5-4 and TRBJ2-1; 8 bases agree with TRBD2. The junction had 3 bases not matched to a gene; V was cut back by 3 bases and J by 7 bases. The CDR3 has 13 residues. Germline V gene data show CDR1 as SGHNT and CDR2 as YYREEE (reference sequence). In DNA, the CDR3 is TGTGCCAGCAGCTGGCCGGGGGGGAATGAGCAGTTCTTC. Translation: CASSWPGGNEQFF. Looking up the rest from reference TRBV5-4 and TRBJ2-1 gives the full variable domain: ETGVTQSPTHLIKTRGQQVTLRCSSQSGHNTVSWYQQALGQGPQFIFQYYREEENGRGNFPPRFSGLQFPNYSSELNVNALELDDSALYLCASSWPGGNEQFFGPGTRLTVL.

V and J are TRBV25-1 and TRBJ1-1; D is ambiguous. Germline CDR1 is MGHDK and CDR2 is SYGVNS. Trimming took off 3 bases at V and 5 bases at J, with 10 bases between the two ends. This CDR3 spans 13 amino acids. CDR3 coding DNA: TGTGCCAGCAGTGACCGCTGGTTGACTGAAGCTTTCTTT. Amino acid sequence: CASSDRWLTEAFF.

This clone has just one count. The genes are TRBV5-1 and TRBJ1-3, with 7 bases that match TRBD1. Germline V CDR1 and CDR2: SGHRS, YFSETQ. The trim removed 3 bases at V and 0 bases at J, leaving 3 bases unmatched. The CDR3 covers 15 residues. CDR3 nucleotide sequence: TGCGCCAGCAGCTCGTCAGGGGGCTCTGGAAACACCATATATTTT. It specifies CASSSSGGSGNTIYF.

CDR3 amino acids: CASSTGANYGYTF. The CDR3 nucleotides read TGTGCCAGCAGTACAGGAGCCAACTATGGCTACACCTTC. The V call is TRBV6-1, the J call TRBJ1-2; a possible D gene is TRBD1 (5 bases). The CDR3 consists of 13 residues. The germline V and J ends were trimmed by 5 bases and 2 bases, with 9 bases remaining between them. Germline CDR1 MNHNS, CDR2 SASEGT.

This clone was counted only a few times. The chain combines TRBV4-2 with TRBJ1-1, with TRBD1 identical over 9 bases. The germline gives CDR1 LGHNA, CDR2 YNFKEQ. V shed 1 base and J 9 bases; nucleotides not matched to a gene: 3. The length of the CDR3 is 13 residues. CDR3 residues: CASSQAGTGKAFF. CDR3 DNA: TGTGCCAGCAGCCAAGCCGGGACAGGGAAAGCTTTCTTT.